A selection of T cell receptor beta chains follows, all from one sample in a study of response to subunit inactivated influenza vaccine. TCRdb re-analysed the RT-PCR reads in MiXCR, keeping a single row per CDR3 protein. The sample yields roughly 540,000 distinct CDR3 sequences, roughly 25% seen once. These data were also reused for a study on T cells expressing NK-cell markers.

Sequenced material: CD4+ T cells sorted from PBMCs, taken less than 13 days after vaccination. These receptors originate from a man aged 50 to 60 who received an inactivated influenza vaccine. CDR3s include the opening cysteine and the closing phenylalanine or tryptophan. The D gene is left open where the match is weak. A row's size may be missing; if present it is once, few, many or a size class.

V	size	D	J	DNA	CDR3
TRBV5-5	NA	TRBD1	TRBJ2-5	TGTGCCAGCAGCCCCCAGACAGGGGTGGTGGAGACCCAGTACTTC	CASSPQTGVVETQYF
TRBV6-2/TRBV6-3	NA	TRBD2	TRBJ2-7	TGTGCCAGCAGTTACTCGACTAGCGGGAGTACTAACTACGAGCAGTACTTC	CASSYSTSGSTNYEQYF
TRBV14	many	NA	TRBJ2-3	TGTGCCAGCAGCCACCTCACAGATACGCAGTATTTT	CASSHLTDTQYF
TRBV5-1	few	TRBD1	TRBJ2-3	TGCGCCAGCAGCCGAACCGCAGACCGGGACAGGTCGTATACGCAGTATTTT	CASSRTADRDRSYTQYF
TRBV3-1	NA	NA	TRBJ1-1	TGTGCCAGCAGCCAAGGGAGGAGGGACACTGAAGCTTTCTTT	CASSQGRRDTEAFF
TRBV14	NA	NA	TRBJ1-6	TGTGCCAGCAGCCAAGATCTGGAGCAGGGCTATAATTCACCCCTCCACTTT	CASSQDLEQGYNSPLHF
TRBV6-5	NA	TRBD1	TRBJ2-7	TGTGCCAGCAGTTCCCTTCCGACAGGGGTGAACTACGAGCAGTACTTC	CASSSLPTGVNYEQYF
TRBV20-1	few	NA	TRBJ2-7	TGCAGTGCTAGTTCGGAACTAGTGACTTACGAGCAGTACTTC	CSASSELVTYEQYF
TRBV6-5	NA	TRBD1	TRBJ2-1	TGTGCCAGCAGTTACGTTGGACAGGGTTTCGGTAAGCAGTTCTTC	CASSYVGQGFGKQFF
TRBV10-3	few	TRBD2	TRBJ2-1	TGTGCCATCAGTAAACTAGCGTTGAATGAGCAGTTCTTC	CAISKLALNEQFF
TRBV7-9	few	TRBD1	TRBJ2-3	TGTGCCAGCAGCTTAGGACAGACAGGGACCACAGATACGCAGTATTTT	CASSLGQTGTTDTQYF
TRBV12-3/TRBV12-4	NA	NA	TRBJ2-2	TGTGCCAGCAAAACTCTAGGGGTAACCGGGGAGCTGTTTTTT	CASKTLGVTGELFF
TRBV4-2	few	TRBD2	TRBJ2-2	TGTGCCAGCAGCCAACTGGCCCTAGCGGGAGACGGGGAGCTGTTTTTT	CASSQLALAGDGELFF
TRBV29-1	few	NA	TRBJ1-1	TGCAGCGCCAGACAGATAAACACTGAAGCTTTCTTT	CSARQINTEAFF
TRBV18	few	NA	TRBJ2-3	TGTGCCAGCTCACCGGGCTACTTGAAGGGCACAGATACGCAGTATTTT	CASSPGYLKGTDTQYF
TRBV12-5	NA	NA	TRBJ2-3	TGTGCTCGTACCCTTCCCAGGTGGGATACGCAGTATTTT	CARTLPRWDTQYF
TRBV12-3/TRBV12-4	few	TRBD2	TRBJ2-2	TGTGCCAGCAGTTTAGCGGGAGGGCGTAGTACCGGGGAGCTGTTTTTT	CASSLAGGRSTGELFF
TRBV19	NA	NA	TRBJ1-5	TGTGCCAGTAGTATCCAACGAACTCAGCCCCAGCATTTT	CASSIQRTQPQHF
TRBV20-1	few	TRBD2	TRBJ2-7	TGCAGTGCGCCGGCGGCTAGCGGGAGTTACGAGCAGTACTTC	CSAPAASGSYEQYF
TRBV5-1	few	NA	TRBJ2-2	TGCGCCAGCAGCTTGGAGGGCTCGAAGACCGGGGAGCTGTTTTTT	CASSLEGSKTGELFF
TRBV4-3	few	NA	TRBJ1-1	TGCGCCAGCAGCCTTCAAATGGGAAACACTGAAGCTTTCTTT	CASSLQMGNTEAFF
TRBV5-6	few	NA	TRBJ2-1	TGTGCCAGCAGCTTGGCTAGTGAGCAGTTCTTC	CASSLASEQFF
TRBV20-1	NA	TRBD2	TRBJ2-1	TGCAGTGCTAGAGGCCGAGTGCGCGGGAGAGATATTGTCATTGAGCAGTTCTTC	CSARGRVRGRDIVIEQFF
TRBV4-1	few	NA	TRBJ1-1	TGCGCCAGCAGCCAAGACCCGACAGGAATCTTCCCGAACACTGAAGCTTTCTTT	CASSQDPTGIFPNTEAFF
TRBV29-1	few	TRBD2	TRBJ2-7	TGCAGCGTTGAATCCCAGTCAGGGAGGGCTGACGAGCAGTACTTC	CSVESQSGRADEQYF
TRBV20-1	NA	NA	TRBJ2-5	TGCAGTGCTTCTGGACGGCAGACCCAGTACTTC	CSASGRQTQYF
TRBV7-9	NA	TRBD1	TRBJ2-3	TGTGCCAGCAGATCTCGACAGGGGCCGGGCACAGATACGCAGTATTTT	CASRSRQGPGTDTQYF
TRBV7-9	few	TRBD1	TRBJ1-1	TGTGCCAGCAGCCGAGGGACAGGCTCTGAAGCTTTCTTT	CASSRGTGSEAFF
TRBV27	NA	NA	TRBJ2-3	TGTGCCAGCAGTTACAGGGAAGTAGATACGCAGTATTTT	CASSYREVDTQYF